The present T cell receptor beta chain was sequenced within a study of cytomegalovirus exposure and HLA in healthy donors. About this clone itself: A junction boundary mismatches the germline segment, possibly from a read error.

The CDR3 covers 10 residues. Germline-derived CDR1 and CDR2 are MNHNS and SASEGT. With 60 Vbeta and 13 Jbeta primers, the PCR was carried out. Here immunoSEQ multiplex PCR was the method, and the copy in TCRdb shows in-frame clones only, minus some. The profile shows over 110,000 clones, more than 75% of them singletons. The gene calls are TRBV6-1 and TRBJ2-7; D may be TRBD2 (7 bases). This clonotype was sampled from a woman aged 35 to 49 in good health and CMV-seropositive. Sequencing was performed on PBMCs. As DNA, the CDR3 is TGCGCCATAGGGGGACTACCTATCTACTTC. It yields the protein CAIGGLPIYF.